These 27 T cell receptor beta chains originate from one sample sequenced in a study of blood T cell repertoires in COVID-19. Produced via immunoSEQ multiplex PCR; TCRdb's table is partial and in-frame only. The repertoire includes 300,000 to 400,000 clones, 90% to 95% of them detected once, and roughly 3.5% sits in the top ten. Sequencing input: peripheral blood. All receptors come from a young woman who had recovered from COVID-19.

V gene TRBV24-1 combines with J gene TRBJ2-1, with D maybe TRBD1 (5 bases). V dropped 1 base and J dropped 7 bases, with 16 bases sitting between them. CDR3 length: 16 amino acids. The germline gives CDR1 KGHDR, CDR2 SFDVKD. The CDR3 bases are TGTGCCACCAGTGATTTAAAGTGGGGCTCGTGGAATGAGCAGTTCTTC. Protein sequence: CATSDLKWGSWNEQFF.

This rearrangement joins TRBV2 to TRBJ1-1; no clear D gene. The CDR3 is 13 residues long. CDR1 is SNHLY and CDR2 is FYNNEI in the germline V gene. V lost 4 bases and J 1 base, leaving 7 bases between the germline ends. CDR3 protein: CASSVERNTEAFF. The CDR3 coding sequence is TGTGCCAGCAGTGTGGAGCGGAACACTGAAGCTTTCTTT. The whole variable domain, remainder taken from reference TRBV2 and TRBJ1-1, is EPEVTQTPSHQVTQMGQEVILRCVPISNHLYFYWYRQILGQKVEFLVSFYNNEISEKSEIFDDQFSVERPDGSNFTLKIRSTKLEDSAMYFCASSVERNTEAFFGQGTRLTVV.

V is TRBV6-2 or TRBV6-3 and J is TRBJ2-7; 11 positions match TRBD2. Trimming removed 6 bases from V and 5 bases from J; junction bases left unmatched: 6. This CDR3 comprises 14 residues. Germline V gene sequence: CDR1 MNHEY, CDR2 SVGEGT. In DNA, the CDR3 is TGTGCCAGCAGGCCTAGCGGGAGGCGGGACGAGCAGTACGTC. It translates to CASRPSGRRDEQYV.

The DNA of the CDR3 is TGTGCCAGCAGCGCCCCTTCGGGAGACAATGAGCAGTTCTTC. It specifies CASSAPSGDNEQFF. The rearrangement joins TRBV9 to TRBJ2-1; tentatively, D is TRBD2 (6 bases). The ends were cut back, 3 bases at V and 5 bases at J, with 12 bases in the middle. Germline V gene sequence: CDR1 SGDLS, CDR2 YYNGEE. The CDR3 is 14 residues long.

V and J are TRBV19 and TRBJ2-7, with TRBD2 matching 10 bases. CDR3 size: 15 residues. Germline values: CDR1 LNHDA, CDR2 SQIVND (reference sequence). V was clipped by 6 bases and J by 2 bases; unmatched bases: 7. The CDR3 nucleotides are TGTGCCAGTAGCTCCGGACTAGCGGCTACCTACGAGCAGTACGTC. It yields the protein CASSSGLAATYEQYV.

J is TRBJ2-4 and V is TRBV11-3, with D possibly TRBD1 on 6 matching bases. The CDR3 sequence is 16 residues long. Trimming took off 4 bases at V and 7 bases at J, with 20 bases between the two ends. Germline CDR1 is SGHNT and CDR2 is YENEEA. The CDR3, as DNA: TGTGCCAGCAGCTCCAGTCCCCGACAGGACGGGAACATTCAGTACTTC. It encodes CASSSSPRQDGNIQYF. The complete variable domain, with remaining parts taken from reference TRBV11-3 and TRBJ2-4, reads EAGVVQSPRYKIIEKKQPVAFWCNPISGHNTLYWYLQNLGQGPELLIRYENEEAVDDSQLPKDRFSAERLKGVDSTLKIQPAELGDSAVYLCASSSSPRQDGNIQYFGAGTRLSVL.

The chain recombines TRBV15 with TRBJ2-1, with TRBD2 identical over 9 bases. CDR3 size: 15 residues. Germline V gives CDR1 LNHNV, CDR2 YYDKDF (reference sequence). Germline trimming cut 0 bases from V and 8 bases from J; bases unmatched to any gene: 5. The CDR3 coding sequence is TGTGCCACCAGCAGAGATAGCGGGAGTCGAGATGAGCAGTTCTTC. It codes for CATSRDSGSRDEQFF. Drawing the rest from reference TRBV15 and TRBJ2-1, the complete variable domain is DAMVIQNPRYQVTQFGKPVTLSCSQTLNHNVMYWYQQKSSQAPKLLFHYYDKDFNNEADTPDNFQSRRPNTSFCFLDIRSPGLGDTAMYLCATSRDSGSRDEQFFGPGTRLTVL.

This clone was counted a single time. This chain uses TRBV6-5 with TRBJ1-4; D gene unclear. The CDR3 extends over 15 amino acids. The germline CDR1 and CDR2 sequences are MNHEY and SVGAGI. Trimming pared 0 bases from V and 7 bases from J, leaving 12 bases between. CDR3 coding DNA: TGTGCCAGCAGTTACTCGCCAGGAGGGTCTGAAAAACTGTTTTTT. Its translation: CASSYSPGGSEKLFF.

V gene TRBV5-6 combines with J gene TRBJ2-1, with 7 positions matching TRBD1. Germline V gives CDR1 SGHDT, CDR2 YYEEEE. The CDR3 totals 15 residues. The junction had 9 bases not matched to a gene; V was cut back by 3 bases and J by 6 bases. The CDR3 loop is CASSYRGTWGNEQFF. The CDR3 DNA sequence: TGTGCCAGCAGCTACAGGGGAACCTGGGGCAATGAGCAGTTCTTC.

J is TRBJ1-2 and V is TRBV6-2 or TRBV6-3; D is ambiguous. This CDR3 is built from 12 residues. Looked up from germline, CDR1 is MNHEY and CDR2 is SVGEGT. Trimming removed 5 bases from V and 5 bases from J, with 9 bases in between. The CDR3 region has the DNA TGTGCCAGCAGTCTGCAGTCATATGGCTACACCTTC. Protein sequence: CASSLQSYGYTF.

V and J are TRBV4-1 and TRBJ2-3; 13 nucleotides match TRBD2. Germline V gene data show CDR1 as MGHRA and CDR2 as YSYEKL. The J segment lost 2 bases and the V segment lost 2 bases, leaving 13 bases of the junction unmatched. This CDR3 contains 20 residues. This CDR3 is CASSQIPGTSGVGNTDTQYF. In DNA form, the CDR3 reads TGCGCCAGCAGCCAAATTCCCGGGACTAGCGGGGTGGGCAACACAGATACGCAGTATTTT.

This clone has just one count. V usage is TRBV27 and J usage is TRBJ1-5; 11 bases are a match to TRBD1. The CDR3 spans 13 residues. Germline V gene sequence: CDR1 MNHEY, CDR2 SMNVEV (reference sequence). The V segment lost 6 bases and the J segment 11 bases; nucleotides outside the gene matches: 6. The chain's CDR3 is CASSWDRGRSQHF. CDR3 nucleotides: TGTGCCAGCAGCTGGGACAGGGGGAGGTCCCAGCATTTT.

The rearrangement links TRBV19 to TRBJ1-2; D unresolved. V lost 6 bases, J lost 0 bases, and 11 bases lay in between. CDR1 is LNHDA, CDR2 SQIVND, per germline (reference sequence). This CDR3 comprises 14 residues. CDR3 region: CASSRAGPNYGYTF. The CDR3 nucleotides are TGTGCCAGTAGCCGGGCGGGCCCTAACTATGGCTACACCTTC.

The rearrangement links TRBV7-9 to TRBJ2-3; perhaps TRBD2 as D (6 bases). The length of the CDR3 is 15 residues. The V end lost 8 bases, the J end lost 2 bases, and 17 bases lay between the germline ends. Germline V CDR1 and CDR2: SEHNR, FQNEAQ (reference sequence). The chain's CDR3 is CASPPGEVLTDTQYF. The CDR3 nucleotides read TGTGCCAGCCCCCCCGGGGAGGTTCTCACAGATACGCAGTATTTT.

This chain links TRBV3-1 (or the pseudogene TRBV3-2) with TRBJ1-1; D is possibly TRBD1 (5 bases). The CDR3 contains 13 residues. With 7 bases removed from V and 6 bases from J, the gap between germline ends came to 15 bases. CDR1 LGHDT and CDR2 YNNKEL come from the germline V gene (reference sequence). The CDR3 is CASTQVKGAEAFF. DNA of the CDR3: TGTGCCAGCACTCAAGTTAAAGGGGCTGAAGCTTTCTTT.

The rearrangement links TRBV5-1 to TRBJ1-1, with D possibly matching TRBD1 (5 bases). CDR1 and CDR2 (germline): SGHRS, YFSETQ. CDR3 length equals 13 residues. Trimming stripped 5 bases from V and 4 bases from J, with 12 bases between. This CDR3 is CASSGAGFTEAFF. The CDR3 DNA follows: TGCGCCAGCAGTGGGGCAGGTTTCACTGAAGCTTTCTTT.

The chain uses TRBV23-1 and TRBJ2-2, with D tentatively TRBD1 (5 bases). TRBV23-1 is flagged as an ORF with uncertain function. The V and J ends lost 8 bases and 8 bases respectively, with 15 bases between them. CDR3 length equals 13 residues. CDR3 residues: CASEREQEGELFF. The CDR3 region has the DNA TGCGCCAGCGAGCGCGAACAGGAAGGGGAGCTGTTTTTT.

The CDR3 DNA reads as TGCGCCAGCCAGGTCGGGATTCGGAATGAGCAGTTCTTC. This sequence encodes CASQVGIRNEQFF. V gene TRBV5-1 combines with J gene TRBJ2-1; perhaps TRBD2 as D (5 bases). CDR1 SGHRS and CDR2 YFSETQ come from the germline V gene. This CDR3 region has 13 residues. Trimming removed 7 bases at V and 7 bases at J, with 15 bases between.

The gene calls are TRBV24-1 and TRBJ2-7; weak D call: TRBD1 (6 bases). The V gene's germline CDR1 is KGHDR and CDR2 SFDVKD. Trimming left V 0 bases short and J 0 bases short, with 14 bases between. CDR3 length: 17 residues. The CDR3 sequence is CATSDLKGGWRSYEQYV. DNA for the CDR3: TGTGCCACCAGTGATTTGAAAGGGGGTTGGCGCTCCTACGAGCAGTACGTC.

The V and J genes are TRBV18 and TRBJ1-1, with unresolved D. Germline V gives CDR1 KGHSH, CDR2 LQKENI. V lost 4 bases to trimming and J lost 0 bases, with 15 bases between them. The CDR3 is 16 amino acids. CDR3 amino acids: CASSLNLRSMNTEAFF. The CDR3, as DNA: TGTGCCAGCTCACTAAATCTCCGTAGTATGAACACTGAAGCTTTCTTT.

This clone was observed a single time. The J gene is TRBJ1-2, the V gene TRBV6-5, with TRBD1 matching over 7 bases. V lost 9 bases, J lost 4 bases, and 14 bases stayed unmatched. Germline V gene sequence: CDR1 MNHEY, CDR2 SVGAGI. The CDR3 has 15 residues. The CDR3 region is CASQSTGLGSYGYTF. The CDR3 bases are TGTGCCAGTCAATCGACAGGGTTAGGGTCCTATGGCTACACCTTC.

A single count supports this clone. V usage is TRBV7-9 and J usage is TRBJ2-5; a possible D gene is TRBD1 (5 bases). This CDR3 spans 18 amino acids. V lost 5 bases, J lost 1 base, and 23 bases lay in between. Germline CDR1 SEHNR, CDR2 FQNEAQ (reference sequence). For the CDR3, the DNA is TGTGCCAGCAGCCCTAGGGGATTGGTTGGGCGTATCCAAGAGACCCAGTACTTC. Protein: CASSPRGLVGRIQETQYF.

This chain links TRBV6-5 with TRBJ1-5; D is unresolved. The germline V gene has CDR1 MNHEY and CDR2 SVGAGI. V lost 6 bases and J 7 bases, leaving 13 bases between the germline ends. CDR3 length: 13 residues. The CDR3 DNA reads as TGTGCCAGCAGCTACGGACTGGGGCAGCCCCAGCATTTT. Translation: CASSYGLGQPQHF.

The chain uses TRBV19 and TRBJ2-1, with 12 positions matching TRBD2. Germline V gene sequence: CDR1 LNHDA, CDR2 SQIVND (reference sequence). The CDR3 has 16 residues. V was pared by 4 bases and J by 6 bases, with 7 bases of the junction left unmatched. The CDR3 region has the DNA TGTGCCAGTAGTAGCCTAGCGGGAGGGCGGGGCAATGAGCAGTTCTTC. It translates to CASSSLAGGRGNEQFF.

The genes are TRBV7-8 and TRBJ2-7; 9 bases are a match to TRBD2. With V trimmed by 5 bases and J by 3 bases, 14 bases remained unmatched. Germline V gene lookup returns CDR1 SGHVS and CDR2 FQNEAQ. The CDR3 loop spans 17 amino acids. The CDR3 here is CASSPTRLAGSFYEQYV. CDR3 coding DNA: TGTGCCAGCAGCCCAACAAGGCTAGCGGGGTCTTTCTACGAGCAGTACGTC.

The J gene is TRBJ2-1, the V gene TRBV7-2, with 8 bases identical to TRBD2. J gave up 9 bases and V 2 bases, and 6 bases lay outside the gene matches. CDR1 and CDR2 from the germline V gene are SGHTA and FQGNSA. The CDR3 has 14 amino acids. The CDR3 DNA is TGTGCCAGCAGCTTAAATCCGGGACTAGTTGAGCAGTTCTTC. Its translation: CASSLNPGLVEQFF.

The chain has TRBV27 and TRBJ2-4; possibly TRBD1 for D (5 bases). The CDR3 runs 16 residues. Germline V gene sequence: CDR1 MNHEY, CDR2 SMNVEV (reference sequence). V lost 4 bases and J 1 base, leaving 14 bases between the germline ends. The CDR3 here is CASSWNAGFAKNIQYF. The CDR3 DNA sequence: TGTGCCAGCAGTTGGAACGCAGGGTTTGCCAAAAACATTCAGTACTTC.